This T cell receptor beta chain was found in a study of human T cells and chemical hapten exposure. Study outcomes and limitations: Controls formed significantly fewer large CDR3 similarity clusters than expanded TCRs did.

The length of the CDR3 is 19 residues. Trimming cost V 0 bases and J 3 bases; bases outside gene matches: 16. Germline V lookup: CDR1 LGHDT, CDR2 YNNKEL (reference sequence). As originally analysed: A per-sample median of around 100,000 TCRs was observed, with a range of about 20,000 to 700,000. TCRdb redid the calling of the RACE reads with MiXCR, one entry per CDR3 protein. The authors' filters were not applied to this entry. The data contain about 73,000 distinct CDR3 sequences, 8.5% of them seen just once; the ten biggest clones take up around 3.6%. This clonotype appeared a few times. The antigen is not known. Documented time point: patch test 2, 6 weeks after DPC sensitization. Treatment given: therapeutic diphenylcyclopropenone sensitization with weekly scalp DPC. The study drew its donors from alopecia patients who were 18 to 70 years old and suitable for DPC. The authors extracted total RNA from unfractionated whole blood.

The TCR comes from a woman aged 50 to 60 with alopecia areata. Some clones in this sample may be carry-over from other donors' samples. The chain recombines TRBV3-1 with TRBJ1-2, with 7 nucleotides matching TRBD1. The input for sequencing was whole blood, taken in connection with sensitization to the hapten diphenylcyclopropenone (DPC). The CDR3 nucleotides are TGTGCCAGCAGCCAAGACCTACTATACAGGGGTGATAGGGACTATGGCTACACCTTC. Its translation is CASSQDLLYRGDRDYGYTF. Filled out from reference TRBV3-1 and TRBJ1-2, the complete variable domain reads DTAVSQTPKYLVTQMGNDKSIKCEQNLGHDTMYWYKQDSKKFLKIMFSYNNKELIINETVPNRFSPKSPDKAHLNLHINSLELGDSAVYFCASSQDLLYRGDRDYGYTFGSGTRLTVV.